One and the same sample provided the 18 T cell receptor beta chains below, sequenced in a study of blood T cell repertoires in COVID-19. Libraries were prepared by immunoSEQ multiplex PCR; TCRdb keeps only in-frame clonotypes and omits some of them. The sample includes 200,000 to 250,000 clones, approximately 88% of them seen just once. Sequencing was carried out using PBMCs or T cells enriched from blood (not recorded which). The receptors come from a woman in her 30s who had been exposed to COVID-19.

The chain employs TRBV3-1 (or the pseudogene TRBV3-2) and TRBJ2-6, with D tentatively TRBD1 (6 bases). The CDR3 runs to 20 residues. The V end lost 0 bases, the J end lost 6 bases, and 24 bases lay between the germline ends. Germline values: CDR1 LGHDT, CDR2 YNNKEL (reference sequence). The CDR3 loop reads CASSQEVLRRFGGEANVLTF. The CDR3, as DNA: TGTGCCAGCAGCCAAGAAGTTCTCCGACGGTTTGGGGGCGAGGCCAACGTCCTGACTTTC.

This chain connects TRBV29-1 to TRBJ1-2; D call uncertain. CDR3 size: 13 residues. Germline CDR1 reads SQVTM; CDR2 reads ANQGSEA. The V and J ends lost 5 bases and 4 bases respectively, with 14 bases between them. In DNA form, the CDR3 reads TGCAGCGTTAAGCCGGAGACGGTCTATGGCTACACCTTC. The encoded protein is CSVKPETVYGYTF. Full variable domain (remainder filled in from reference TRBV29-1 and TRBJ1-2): SAVISQKPSRDICQRGTSLTIQCQVDSQVTMMFWYRQQPGQSLTLIATANQGSEATYESGFVIDKFPISRPNLTFSTLTVSNMSPEDSSIYLCSVKPETVYGYTFGSGTRLTVV.

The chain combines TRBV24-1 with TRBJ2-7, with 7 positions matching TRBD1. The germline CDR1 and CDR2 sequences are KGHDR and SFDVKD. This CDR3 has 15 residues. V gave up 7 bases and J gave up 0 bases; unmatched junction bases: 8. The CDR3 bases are TGTGCCACCAGGACAGGGCCCGCCATCTCCTACGAGCAGTACTTC. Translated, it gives CATRTGPAISYEQYF.

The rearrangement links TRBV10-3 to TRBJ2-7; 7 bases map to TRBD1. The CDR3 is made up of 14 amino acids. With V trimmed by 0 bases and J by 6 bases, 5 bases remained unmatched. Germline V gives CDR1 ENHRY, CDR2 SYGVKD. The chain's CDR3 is CAISESATGVEQYF. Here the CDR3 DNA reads TGTGCCATCAGTGAGTCAGCCACAGGGGTCGAGCAGTACTTC.

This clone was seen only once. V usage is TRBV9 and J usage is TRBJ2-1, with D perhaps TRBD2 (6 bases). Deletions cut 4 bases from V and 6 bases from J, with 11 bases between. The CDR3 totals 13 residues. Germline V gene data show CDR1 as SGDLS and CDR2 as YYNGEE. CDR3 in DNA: TGTGCCAGCAGCTTCGCCGGGAGCAATGAGCAGTTCTTC. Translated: CASSFAGSNEQFF.

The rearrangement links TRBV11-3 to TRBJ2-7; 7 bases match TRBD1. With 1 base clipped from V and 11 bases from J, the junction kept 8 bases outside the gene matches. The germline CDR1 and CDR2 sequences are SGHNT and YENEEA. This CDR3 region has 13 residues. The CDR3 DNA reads TGTGCCAGCAGCTTAGTCAGGGGGTCAATCAAGTACTTC. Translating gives CASSLVRGSIKYF.

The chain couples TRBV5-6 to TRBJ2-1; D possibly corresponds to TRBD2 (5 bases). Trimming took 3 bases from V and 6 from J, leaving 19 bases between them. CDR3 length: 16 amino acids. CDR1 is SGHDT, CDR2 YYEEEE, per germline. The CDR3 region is CASSSGQLVLVNEQFF. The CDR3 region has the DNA TGTGCCAGCAGCTCTGGCCAACTAGTTTTGGTCAATGAGCAGTTCTTC.

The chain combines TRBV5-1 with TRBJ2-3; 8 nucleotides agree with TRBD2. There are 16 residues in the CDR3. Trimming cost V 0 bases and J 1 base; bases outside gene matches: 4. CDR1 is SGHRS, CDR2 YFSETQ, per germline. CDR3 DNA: TGCGCCAGCAGCTTGGCCGGGCGGGAGGGCACAGATACGCAGTATTTT. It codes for CASSLAGREGTDTQYF.

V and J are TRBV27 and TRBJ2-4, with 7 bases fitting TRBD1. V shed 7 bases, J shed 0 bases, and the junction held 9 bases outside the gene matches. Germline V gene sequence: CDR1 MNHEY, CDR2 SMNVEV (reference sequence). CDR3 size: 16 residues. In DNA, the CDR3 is TGTGCCAGCACCGAGGGACAGACGCTAGCCAAAAACATTCAGTACTTC. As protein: CASTEGQTLAKNIQYF.

In DNA, the CDR3 is TGTGCCAGCAGCTCCGCCCCAGGGGGCGGGAATGGCTACACCTTC. Its protein is CASSSAPGGGNGYTF. The chain employs TRBV11-2 and TRBJ1-2, with 8 bases fitting TRBD1. The CDR3 has 15 amino acids. V was pared by 4 bases and J by 6 bases, with 10 bases of the junction left unmatched. Germline values: CDR1 SGHAT, CDR2 FQNNGV.

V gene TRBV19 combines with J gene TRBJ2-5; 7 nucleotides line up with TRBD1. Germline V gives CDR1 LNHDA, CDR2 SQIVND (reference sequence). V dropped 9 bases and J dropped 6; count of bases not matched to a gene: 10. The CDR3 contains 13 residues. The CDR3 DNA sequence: TGTGCCAGCGGGTTCCGGGACAGCCAGACCCAGTACTTC. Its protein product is CASGFRDSQTQYF.

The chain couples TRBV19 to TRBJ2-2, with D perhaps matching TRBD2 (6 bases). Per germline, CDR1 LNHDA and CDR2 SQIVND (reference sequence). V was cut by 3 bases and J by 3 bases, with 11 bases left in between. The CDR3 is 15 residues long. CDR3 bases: TGTGCCAGTAGTATGCGTCTAGCGCACACCGGGGAGCTGTTTTTT. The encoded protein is CASSMRLAHTGELFF.

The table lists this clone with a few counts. This chain's CDR3 is CASRVGLAARGDEQYF. In nucleotides, the CDR3 is TGTGCCAGCAGGGTGGGACTAGCGGCCCGTGGAGACGAGCAGTACTTC. The chain is built from TRBV2 and TRBJ2-7; 11 positions match TRBD2. The V gene's germline CDR1 is SNHLY and CDR2 FYNNEI. The CDR3 length is 16 residues. The V and J ends lost 6 bases and 5 bases, in that order; junction bases with no gene match: 12.

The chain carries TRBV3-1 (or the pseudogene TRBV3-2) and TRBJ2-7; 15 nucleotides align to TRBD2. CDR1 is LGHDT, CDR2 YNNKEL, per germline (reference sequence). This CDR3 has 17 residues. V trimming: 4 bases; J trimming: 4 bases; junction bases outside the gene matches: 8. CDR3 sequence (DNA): TGTGCCAGCAGCCCCGGACTAGCGGGAGGGCCGTGGTACGAGCAGTACTTC. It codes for CASSPGLAGGPWYEQYF.

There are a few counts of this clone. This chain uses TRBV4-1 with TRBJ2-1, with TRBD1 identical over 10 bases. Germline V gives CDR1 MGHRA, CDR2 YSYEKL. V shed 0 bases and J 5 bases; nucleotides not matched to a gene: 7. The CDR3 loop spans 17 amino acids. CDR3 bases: TGCGCCAGCAGCCAAGATCGCGGGACAGGGGTCCACAATGAGCAGTTCTTC. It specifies CASSQDRGTGVHNEQFF.

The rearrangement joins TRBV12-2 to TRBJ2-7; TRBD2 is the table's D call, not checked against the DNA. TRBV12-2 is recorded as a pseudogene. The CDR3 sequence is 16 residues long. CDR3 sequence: CASRPPLSGRDYEQYF. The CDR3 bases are TGTGCAAGTCGCCCTCCCCTTAGCGGGAGGGACTACGAGCAGTACTTC.

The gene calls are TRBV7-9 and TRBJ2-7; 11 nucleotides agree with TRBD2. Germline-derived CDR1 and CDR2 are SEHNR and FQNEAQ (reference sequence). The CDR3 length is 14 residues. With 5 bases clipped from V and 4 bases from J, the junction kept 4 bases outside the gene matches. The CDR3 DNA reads TGTGCCAGCAGCGCCGCTAGCGGGAGGTACGAGCAGTACTTC. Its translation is CASSAASGRYEQYF.

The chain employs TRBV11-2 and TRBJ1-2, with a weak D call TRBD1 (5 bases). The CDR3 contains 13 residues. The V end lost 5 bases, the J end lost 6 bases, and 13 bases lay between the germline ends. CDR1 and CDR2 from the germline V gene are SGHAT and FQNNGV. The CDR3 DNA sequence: TGTGCCAGCAGCATGGACAACTTCGATGGCTACACCTTC. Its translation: CASSMDNFDGYTF.